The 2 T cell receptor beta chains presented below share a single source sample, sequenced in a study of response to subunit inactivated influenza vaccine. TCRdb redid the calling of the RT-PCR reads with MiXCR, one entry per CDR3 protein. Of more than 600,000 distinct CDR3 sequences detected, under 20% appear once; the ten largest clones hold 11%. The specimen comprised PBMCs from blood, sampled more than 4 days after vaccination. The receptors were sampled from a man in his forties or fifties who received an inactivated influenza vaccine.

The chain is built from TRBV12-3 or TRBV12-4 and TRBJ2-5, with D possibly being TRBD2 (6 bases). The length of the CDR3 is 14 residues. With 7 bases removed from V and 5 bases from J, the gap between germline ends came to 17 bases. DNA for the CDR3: TGTGCCAGCACCCTTGGTTCCGGGAGTGAGACCCAGTACTTC. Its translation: CASTLGSGSETQYF.

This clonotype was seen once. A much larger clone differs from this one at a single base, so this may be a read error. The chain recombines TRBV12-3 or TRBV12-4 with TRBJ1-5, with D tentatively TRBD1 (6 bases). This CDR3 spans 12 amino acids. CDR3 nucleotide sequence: TGTGCCAGCAGGCAGGGGTACCAGCCCCACCATTTT. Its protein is CASRQGYQPHHF.